Here is one T cell receptor (beta chain) with its context. Its antigen is undetermined. Template-switching 5'RACE yielded the TCR cDNA; a universal primer site and UMIs were added in the process. TCRdb re-called the 5' RACE reads through MiXCR, storing one row per CDR3 protein. Of some 560,000 distinct CDR3 sequences listed, 15% to 20% are singletons. This sample was included in a study of T cells after yellow fever vaccination. Study-wide context: Low-cell-number fractions underwent preparation using SMART-Seq v4 Ultra Low Input. Study-wide results and limits: Among primary-vaccination clones, most reappeared after the booster, at 95% to 96% for CD4 and approximately 88% for CD8.

CDR1 and CDR2 from the germline V gene are SGHDT and YYEEEE. CDR3 length: 14 residues. V lost 5 bases, J lost 7 bases, and 15 bases lay in between. The rearrangement joins TRBV5-6 to TRBJ2-2, with D maybe TRBD1 (5 bases). The TCR comes from a man aged 30 to 39 who received the YFV17D yellow fever vaccine. The sample here was PBMCs, taken 15 days after the yellow fever booster vaccination. The CDR3 protein is CASRTGRASGELFF. CDR3 DNA sequence: TGTGCCAGCAGAACAGGTAGAGCGAGCGGGGAGCTGTTTTTT.